The clone carrying this TCR beta chain has more than one count but fewer than ten. The antigen remains unidentified. The data originate from a study of T cells in Graves' hyperthyroidism and ophthalmopathy. Study summary: Specimen type is peripheral blood, collected at initial diagnosis prior to any treatment. Findings of the study overall: Ophthalmopathy onset followed model prediction by a median approximately 7 months.

For the diagnoses, clinical symptoms, serum thyroxine and TRAb, thyroid ultrasound and orbital computed tomography were used. The CDR3 length is 14 residues. V was pared by 7 bases and J by 6 bases, with 18 bases between. CDR1 MNHNS and CDR2 SASEGT come from the germline V gene. Researchers amplified the TCR beta CDR3 regions from RNA transcripts. First-round RT-PCR of the TCR CDR3 relied on the HTBI primer set. TCRdb called the multiplex PCR reads again in MiXCR, with one record for every CDR3 protein. The data hold 130,000 to 150,000 distinct CDR3 sequences, with approximately 24% observed a single time.

The specimen sequenced was blood. The rearrangement joins TRBV6-1 to TRBJ1-2; perhaps TRBD1 as D (5 bases). The TCR sequence derives from a woman between 50 and 59 years old with Graves' hyperthyroidism that later progressed to Graves' ophthalmopathy. The CDR3 spells CASTPIVRADGYTF. The CDR3 DNA sequence: TGTGCCAGCACCCCTATAGTCAGGGCGGATGGCTACACCTTC.